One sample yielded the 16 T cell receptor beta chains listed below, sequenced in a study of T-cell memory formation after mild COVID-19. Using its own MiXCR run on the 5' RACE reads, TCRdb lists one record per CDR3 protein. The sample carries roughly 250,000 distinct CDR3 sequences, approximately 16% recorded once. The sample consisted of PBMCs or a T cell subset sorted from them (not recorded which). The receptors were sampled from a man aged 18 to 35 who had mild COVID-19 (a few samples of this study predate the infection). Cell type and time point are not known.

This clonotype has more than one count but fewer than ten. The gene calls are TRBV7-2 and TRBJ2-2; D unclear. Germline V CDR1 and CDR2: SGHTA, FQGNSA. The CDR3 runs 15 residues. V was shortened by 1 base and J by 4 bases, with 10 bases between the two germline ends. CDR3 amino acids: CASSLDSSVTGELFF. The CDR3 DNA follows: TGTGCCAGCAGCTTAGATAGCTCGGTCACCGGGGAGCTGTTTTTT.

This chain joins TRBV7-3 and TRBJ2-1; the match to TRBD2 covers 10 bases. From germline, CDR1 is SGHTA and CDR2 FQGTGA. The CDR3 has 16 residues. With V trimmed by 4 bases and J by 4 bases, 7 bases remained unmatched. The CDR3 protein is CASSSQVAGGYNEQFF. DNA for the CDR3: TGTGCCAGCAGCTCCCAGGTAGCGGGGGGATACAATGAGCAGTTCTTC.

CDR3 region: CASSFGQVLYGYTF. The CDR3 DNA reads TGCGCCAGCAGCTTCGGACAGGTTCTATATGGCTACACCTTC. V gene TRBV5-1 combines with J gene TRBJ1-2; 7 nucleotides align to TRBD1. The CDR3 covers 14 residues. CDR1 is SGHRS, CDR2 YFSETQ, per germline. J was trimmed by 5 bases and V by 2 bases; bases with no gene match: 6.

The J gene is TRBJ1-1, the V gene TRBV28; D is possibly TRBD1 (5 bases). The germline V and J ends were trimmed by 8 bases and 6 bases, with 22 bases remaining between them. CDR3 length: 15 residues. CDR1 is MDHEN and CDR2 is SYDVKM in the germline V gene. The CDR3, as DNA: TGTGCCAGCCTAGGGGCAGAATTTATTATCTCTGAAGCTTTCTTT. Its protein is CASLGAEFIISEAFF.

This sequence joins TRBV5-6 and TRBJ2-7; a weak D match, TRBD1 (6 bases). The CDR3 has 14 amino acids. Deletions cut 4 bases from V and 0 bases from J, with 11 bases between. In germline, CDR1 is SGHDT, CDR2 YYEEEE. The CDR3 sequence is CASSPGTYSYEQYF. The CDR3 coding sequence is TGTGCCAGCAGCCCCGGGACATACTCCTACGAGCAGTACTTC.

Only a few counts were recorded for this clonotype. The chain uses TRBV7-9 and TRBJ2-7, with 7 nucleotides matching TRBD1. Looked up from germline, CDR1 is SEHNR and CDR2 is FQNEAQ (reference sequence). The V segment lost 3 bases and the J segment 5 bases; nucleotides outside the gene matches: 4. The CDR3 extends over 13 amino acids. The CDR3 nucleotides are TGTGCCAGCAGCTTTAGCCAGGGGGACGAGCAGTACGTC. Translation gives CASSFSQGDEQYV.

The CDR3 region is CASSLGDKTNYGYTF. The CDR3 coding sequence is TGTGCCAGCAGTTTGGGGGACAAAACTAACTATGGCTACACCTTC. The chain is built from TRBV12-3 or TRBV12-4 and TRBJ1-2, with D tentatively TRBD1 (6 bases). V lost 3 bases and J lost 0, with 11 bases in between. CDR3 size: 15 residues.

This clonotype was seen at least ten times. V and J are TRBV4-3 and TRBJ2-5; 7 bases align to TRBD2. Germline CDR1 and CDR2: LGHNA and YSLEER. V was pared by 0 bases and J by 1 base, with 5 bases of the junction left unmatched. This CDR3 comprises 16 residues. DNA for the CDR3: TGCGCCAGCAGCCAAGATAAGGCTAGCGGCCAAGAGACCCAGTACTTC. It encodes CASSQDKASGQETQYF.

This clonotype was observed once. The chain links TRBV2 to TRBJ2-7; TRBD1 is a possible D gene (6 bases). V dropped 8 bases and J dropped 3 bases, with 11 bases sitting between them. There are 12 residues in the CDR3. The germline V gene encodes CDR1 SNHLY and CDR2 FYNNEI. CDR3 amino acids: CASPRGGYEQYF. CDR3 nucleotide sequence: TGTGCCAGCCCCAGGGGTGGCTACGAGCAGTACTTC.

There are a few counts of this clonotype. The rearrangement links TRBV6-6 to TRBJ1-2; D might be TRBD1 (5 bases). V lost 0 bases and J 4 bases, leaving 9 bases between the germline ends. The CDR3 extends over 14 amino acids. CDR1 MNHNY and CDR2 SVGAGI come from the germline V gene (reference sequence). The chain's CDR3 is CASSYSGGTYGYTF. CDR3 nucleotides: TGTGCCAGCAGTTACTCGGGGGGGACCTATGGCTACACCTTC.

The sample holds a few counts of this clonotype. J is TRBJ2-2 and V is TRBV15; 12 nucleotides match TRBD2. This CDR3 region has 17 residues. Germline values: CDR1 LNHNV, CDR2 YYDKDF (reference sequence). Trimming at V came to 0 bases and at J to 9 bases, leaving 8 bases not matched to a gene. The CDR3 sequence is CATSRDRASGGAWELFF. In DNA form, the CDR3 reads TGTGCCACCAGCAGAGATCGGGCTAGCGGGGGGGCATGGGAGCTGTTTTTT.

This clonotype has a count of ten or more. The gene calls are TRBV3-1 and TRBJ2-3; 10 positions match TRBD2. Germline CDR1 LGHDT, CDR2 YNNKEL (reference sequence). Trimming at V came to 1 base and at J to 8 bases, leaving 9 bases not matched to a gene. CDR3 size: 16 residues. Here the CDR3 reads CASSQGVSGGAGTQYF. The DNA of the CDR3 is TGTGCCAGCAGCCAAGGGGTCAGCGGGGGGGCCGGTACGCAGTATTTT.

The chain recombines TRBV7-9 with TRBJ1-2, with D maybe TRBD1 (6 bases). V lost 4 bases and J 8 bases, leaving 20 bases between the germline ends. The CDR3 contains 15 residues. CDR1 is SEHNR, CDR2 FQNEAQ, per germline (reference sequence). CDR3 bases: TGTGCCAGCAGCTACGAAATACAGGGTGTAGGGGGCTACACCTTC. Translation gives CASSYEIQGVGGYTF.

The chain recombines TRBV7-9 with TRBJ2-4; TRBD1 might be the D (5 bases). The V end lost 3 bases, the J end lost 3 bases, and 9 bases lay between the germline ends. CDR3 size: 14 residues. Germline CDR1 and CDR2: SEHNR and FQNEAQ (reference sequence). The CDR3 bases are TGTGCCAGCAGCTTGGTAACAGGCAAAAACATTCAGTACTTC. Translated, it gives CASSLVTGKNIQYF.

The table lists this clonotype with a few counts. CDR3 protein: CASAMEVLGGYTF. DNA of the CDR3: TGTGCCAGCGCAATGGAAGTTTTGGGTGGCTACACCTTC. The chain recombines TRBV7-9 with TRBJ1-2; unclear D gene. CDR1 and CDR2 from the germline V gene are SEHNR and FQNEAQ (reference sequence). Between the trimmed V and J ends, which lost 8 bases and 7 bases, there was a span of 17 bases. The CDR3 runs to 13 residues.

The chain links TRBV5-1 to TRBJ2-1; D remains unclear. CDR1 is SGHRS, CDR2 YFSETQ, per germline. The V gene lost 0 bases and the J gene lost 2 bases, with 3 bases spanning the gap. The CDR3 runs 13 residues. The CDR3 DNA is TGCGCCAGCAGCTTGGACCCCTACAATGAGCAGTTCTTC. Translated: CASSLDPYNEQFF.